This TCR beta chain was profiled in a study of regulatory T cells in long-lasting Graves disease. Findings and limits, study-wide: Possibly, too few samples lowered accuracy. TRBV28 was favored in persistent disease, as were TRBJ1-2 and TRBJ2-5.

CDR3 regions were amplified by Arm-PCR using iRepertoire HTBI primers to build TCR beta libraries. TCRdb reprocessed the multiplex PCR reads with MiXCR, giving one entry per CDR3 protein. The repertoire consists of some 250,000 distinct CDR3 sequences, with around 16% occurring once and the leading ten covering 22%. V dropped 3 bases and J dropped 4 bases, with 9 bases sitting between them. Germline loops: CDR1 MNHGY, CDR2 SVAAGI. The CDR3 is made up of 13 amino acids. The time point was: newly diagnosed GD, antithyroid drugs for less than 3 months. From PBMCs, RNA was extracted and then used to make the TCR library. This clonotype was detected once. Its target is not known.

The chain has TRBV6-9 and TRBJ1-2; D unclear. The source was peripheral blood mononuclear cells (PBMCs), collected at new diagnosis, from a patient treated with antithyroid drugs. The source of this sequence is a female donor with Graves disease. CDR3: CASSYGPFYGYTF. In DNA, the CDR3 is TGTGCCAGCAGTTACGGACCATTCTATGGCTACACCTTC.